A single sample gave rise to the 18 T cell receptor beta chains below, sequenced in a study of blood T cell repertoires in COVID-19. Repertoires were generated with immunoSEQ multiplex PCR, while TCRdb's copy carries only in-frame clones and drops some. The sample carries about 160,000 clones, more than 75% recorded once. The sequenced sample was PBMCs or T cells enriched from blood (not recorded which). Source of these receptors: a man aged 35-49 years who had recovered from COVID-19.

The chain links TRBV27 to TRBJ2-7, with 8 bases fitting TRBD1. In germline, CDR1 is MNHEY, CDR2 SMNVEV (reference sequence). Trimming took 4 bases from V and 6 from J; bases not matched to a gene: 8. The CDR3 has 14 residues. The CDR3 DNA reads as TGTGCCAGCAGTTCTGGAGGCAGGGGGCTCGAGCAGTACGTC. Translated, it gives CASSSGGRGLEQYV.

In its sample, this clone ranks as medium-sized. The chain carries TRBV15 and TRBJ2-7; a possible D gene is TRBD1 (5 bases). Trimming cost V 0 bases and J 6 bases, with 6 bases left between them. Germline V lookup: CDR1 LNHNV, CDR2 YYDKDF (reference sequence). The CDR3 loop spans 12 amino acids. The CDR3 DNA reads TGTGCCACCAGCAGAGATAGGGGCGAGCAGTACGTC. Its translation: CATSRDRGEQYV.

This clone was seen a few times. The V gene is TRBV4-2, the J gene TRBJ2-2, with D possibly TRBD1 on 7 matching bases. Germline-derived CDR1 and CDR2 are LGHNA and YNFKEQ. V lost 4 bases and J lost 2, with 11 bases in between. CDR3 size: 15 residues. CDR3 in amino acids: CASSRRDRNTGELFF. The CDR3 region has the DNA TGTGCCAGCAGCCGGCGGGACAGAAACACCGGGGAGCTGTTTTTT.

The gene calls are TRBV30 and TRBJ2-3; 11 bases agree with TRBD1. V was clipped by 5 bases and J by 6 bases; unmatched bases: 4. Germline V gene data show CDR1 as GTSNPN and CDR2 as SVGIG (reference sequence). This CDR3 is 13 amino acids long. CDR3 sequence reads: CAWGQGAADTQYF. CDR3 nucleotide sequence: TGTGCCTGGGGACAGGGGGCAGCCGATACGCAGTATTTT.

CDR3 bases: TGTGCCAGCAGGAGAGGGGGAAGCAACTATGGCTACACCTTC. It codes for CASRRGGSNYGYTF. This chain connects TRBV2 to TRBJ1-2; possibly TRBD1 for D (6 bases). CDR3 length: 14 amino acids. Trimming pared 6 bases from V and 2 bases from J, leaving 13 bases between. The germline V gene has CDR1 SNHLY and CDR2 FYNNEI.

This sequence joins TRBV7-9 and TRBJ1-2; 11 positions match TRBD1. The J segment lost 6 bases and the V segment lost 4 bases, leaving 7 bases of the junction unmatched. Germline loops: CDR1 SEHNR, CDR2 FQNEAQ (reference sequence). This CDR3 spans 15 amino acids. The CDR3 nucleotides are TGTGCCAGCAGCTCCGACGGACAGGGGGCGCATGGCTACACCTTC. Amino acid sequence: CASSSDGQGAHGYTF. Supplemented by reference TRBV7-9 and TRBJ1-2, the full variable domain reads DTGVSQNPRHKITKRGQNVTFRCDPISEHNRLYWYRQTLGQGPEFLTYFQNEAQLEKSRLLSDRFSAERPKGSFSTLEIQRTEQGDSAMYLCASSSDGQGAHGYTFGSGTRLTVV.

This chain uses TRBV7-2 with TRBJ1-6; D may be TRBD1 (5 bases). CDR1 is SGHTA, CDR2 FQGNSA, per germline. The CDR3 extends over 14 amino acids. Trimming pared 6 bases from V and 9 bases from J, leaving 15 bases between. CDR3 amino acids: CASRSGAVSSPLHF. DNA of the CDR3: TGTGCCAGCAGGTCTGGGGCCGTCAGTTCACCCCTCCACTTT.

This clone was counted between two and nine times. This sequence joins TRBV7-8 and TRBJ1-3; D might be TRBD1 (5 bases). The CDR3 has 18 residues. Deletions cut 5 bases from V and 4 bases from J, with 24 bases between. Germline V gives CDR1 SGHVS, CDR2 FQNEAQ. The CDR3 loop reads CASSLRGTRQVVGNTIYF. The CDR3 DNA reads TGTGCCAGCAGCCTACGGGGGACGCGTCAGGTGGTGGGAAACACCATATATTTT.

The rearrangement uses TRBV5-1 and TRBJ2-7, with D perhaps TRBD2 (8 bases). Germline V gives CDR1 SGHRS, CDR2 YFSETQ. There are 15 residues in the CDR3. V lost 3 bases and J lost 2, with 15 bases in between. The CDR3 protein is CASSSGGSGTYEQYV. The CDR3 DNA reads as TGCGCCAGCAGCTCAGGGGGTAGCGGGACCTACGAGCAGTACGTC.

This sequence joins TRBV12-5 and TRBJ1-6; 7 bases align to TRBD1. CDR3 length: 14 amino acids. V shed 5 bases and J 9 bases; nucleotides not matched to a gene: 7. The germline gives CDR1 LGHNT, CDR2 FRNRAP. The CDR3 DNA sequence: TGTGCTAGTGGTCCCTGGGACAGAAGTTCACCCCTCCACTTT. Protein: CASGPWDRSSPLHF.

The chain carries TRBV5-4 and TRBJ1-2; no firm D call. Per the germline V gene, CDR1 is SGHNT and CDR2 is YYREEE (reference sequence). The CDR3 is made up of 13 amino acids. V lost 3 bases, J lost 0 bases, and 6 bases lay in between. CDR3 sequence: CASSWGANYGYTF. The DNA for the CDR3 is TGTGCCAGCAGCTGGGGAGCTAACTATGGCTACACCTTC.

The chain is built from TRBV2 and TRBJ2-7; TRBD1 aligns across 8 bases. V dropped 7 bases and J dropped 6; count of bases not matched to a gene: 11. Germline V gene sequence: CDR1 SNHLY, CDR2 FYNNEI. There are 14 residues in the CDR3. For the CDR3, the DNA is TGTGCCAGCAAGGGACAGGCCCCTGCTCTCGAGCAGTACTTC. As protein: CASKGQAPALEQYF.

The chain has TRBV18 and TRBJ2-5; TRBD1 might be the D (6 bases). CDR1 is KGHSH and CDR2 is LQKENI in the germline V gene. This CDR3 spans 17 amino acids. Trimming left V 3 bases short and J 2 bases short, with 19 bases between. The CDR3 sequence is CASSPPVGKGGQETQYF. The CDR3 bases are TGTGCCAGCTCACCCCCGGTGGGGAAAGGGGGACAAGAGACCCAGTACTTC.

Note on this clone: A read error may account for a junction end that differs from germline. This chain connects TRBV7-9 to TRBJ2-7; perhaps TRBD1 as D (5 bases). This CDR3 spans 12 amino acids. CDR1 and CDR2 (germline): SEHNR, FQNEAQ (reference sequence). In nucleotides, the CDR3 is TGTGCCAGCAGCTTTGACAAGGGGTCTTTTAACTTC. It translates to CASSFDKGSFNF.

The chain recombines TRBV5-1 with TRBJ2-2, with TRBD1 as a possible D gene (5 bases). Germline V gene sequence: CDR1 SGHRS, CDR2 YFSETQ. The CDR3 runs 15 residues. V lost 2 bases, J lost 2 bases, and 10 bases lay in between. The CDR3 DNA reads TGCGCCAGCAGCTTCCGACAGTTTAACACCGGGGAGCTGTTTTTT. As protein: CASSFRQFNTGELFF. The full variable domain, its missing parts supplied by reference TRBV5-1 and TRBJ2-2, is KAGVTQTPRYLIKTRGQQVTLSCSPISGHRSVSWYQQTPGQGLQFLFEYFSETQRNKGNFPGRFSGRQFSNSRSEMNVSTLELGDSALYLCASSFRQFNTGELFFGEGSRLTVL.

CDR3 residues: CASSEVLREGYTF. The CDR3 bases are TGTGCCAGCAGTGAAGTTTTAAGAGAGGGCTACACCTTC. This chain links TRBV6-1 with TRBJ1-2, with D unclear. V lost 1 base and J lost 8, with 11 bases in between. The germline gives CDR1 MNHNS, CDR2 SASEGT. The length of the CDR3 is 13 residues.

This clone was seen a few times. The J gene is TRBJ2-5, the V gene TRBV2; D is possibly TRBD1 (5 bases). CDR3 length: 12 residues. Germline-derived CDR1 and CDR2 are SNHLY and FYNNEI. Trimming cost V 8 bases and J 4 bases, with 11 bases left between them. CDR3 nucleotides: TGTGCCAGCCAGGGTTCACTAGAGACCCAGTACTTC. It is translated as CASQGSLETQYF.

This CDR3 reads CASSVGTGGFEKLFF. The CDR3 nucleotides are TGTGCCAGCAGCGTAGGGACAGGGGGCTTTGAAAAACTGTTTTTT. The chain joins TRBV9 to TRBJ1-4; 11 bases align to TRBD1. CDR3 length: 15 residues. Germline trimming cut 0 bases from V and 7 bases from J; bases unmatched to any gene: 2. Germline CDR1 and CDR2: SGDLS and YYNGEE.